One T cell receptor beta chain is described in this entry. Antigen: not known. This specimen comes from a study of cytomegalovirus exposure and HLA in healthy donors. Study-wide findings and caveats: Reports indicated that the classifier achieved high specificity and sensitivity in diagnosing cytomegalovirus status.

The PCR ran on 60 Vbeta and 13 Jbeta primers. Sequencing used immunoSEQ multiplex PCR; TCRdb keeps in-frame clones, though not all of them. This table has roughly 200,000 clones, roughly 81% appearing once. Input material: PBMCs. The TCR was taken from a woman under 40 in good health and CMV-seropositive.

The CDR3 protein is CASSPSGTDPYGYTF. As DNA, the CDR3 is TGTGCCAGCAGCCCCTCCGGGACAGACCCCTATGGCTACACCTTC. The J gene is TRBJ1-2, the V gene TRBV7-3; TRBD1 agrees at 7 bases. With V trimmed by 5 bases and J by 4 bases, 10 bases remained unmatched. The CDR3 spans 15 residues. Germline V CDR1 and CDR2: SGHTA, FQGTGA.